Detailed here is one T cell receptor beta chain. Its target is unknown. The data were produced by immunoSEQ multiplex PCR, yet TCRdb's version contains in-frame clones alone and is incomplete. The sample comprises fewer than 150,000 clones, 80% to 90% of which are singletons, and around 9.5% rests with the top ten. V dropped 2 bases and J dropped 4 bases, with 14 bases sitting between them. In germline, CDR1 is ENHRY, CDR2 SYGVKD. The CDR3 has 15 amino acids. The sample originates from a study of T cell responses to AZD1222 COVID-19 vaccine. Study-wide results and limits: Nearly half of the spike-specific TCRs reportedly recognize variant regions that carry no mutations. The study sampled repertoires only after the peak T cell response.

The chain employs TRBV10-3 and TRBJ1-2; D possibly corresponds to TRBD1 (6 bases). The source of this sequence is an adult who received the AZD1222 COVID-19 vaccine. The source material was peripheral blood, sampled 28 days after the second AZD1222 dose. The CDR3 is CAISEPGARGYGYTF. For the CDR3, the DNA is TGTGCCATCAGTGAGCCAGGGGCTCGCGGCTATGGCTACACCTTC.